This T cell receptor (beta chain) was obtained from a study of cytomegalovirus exposure and HLA in healthy donors. This CDR3 spans 15 amino acids. Per the germline V gene, CDR1 is LNHDA and CDR2 is SQIVND (reference sequence). Trimming cost V 5 bases and J 5 bases, with 18 bases left between them. PCR involved 60 Vbeta and 13 Jbeta primers. Libraries were prepared by immunoSEQ multiplex PCR; TCRdb keeps only in-frame clonotypes and omits some of them. This repertoire shows about 100,000 clones, 81% found once; its top ten account for about 4.4%. This clone was counted once. Each donor was nominally healthy when sampled (though unrecorded immune exposures were likely).

The genes are TRBV19 and TRBJ2-5; a weak D match, TRBD2 (6 bases). The sequencing input was PBMCs. This sequence was found in a woman in her sixties or seventies in good health and CMV-seropositive. CDR3 coding DNA: TGTGCCAGTAGTGGAAATGAACTAGCTGCGGAGACCCAGTACTTC. This sequence encodes CASSGNELAAETQYF.